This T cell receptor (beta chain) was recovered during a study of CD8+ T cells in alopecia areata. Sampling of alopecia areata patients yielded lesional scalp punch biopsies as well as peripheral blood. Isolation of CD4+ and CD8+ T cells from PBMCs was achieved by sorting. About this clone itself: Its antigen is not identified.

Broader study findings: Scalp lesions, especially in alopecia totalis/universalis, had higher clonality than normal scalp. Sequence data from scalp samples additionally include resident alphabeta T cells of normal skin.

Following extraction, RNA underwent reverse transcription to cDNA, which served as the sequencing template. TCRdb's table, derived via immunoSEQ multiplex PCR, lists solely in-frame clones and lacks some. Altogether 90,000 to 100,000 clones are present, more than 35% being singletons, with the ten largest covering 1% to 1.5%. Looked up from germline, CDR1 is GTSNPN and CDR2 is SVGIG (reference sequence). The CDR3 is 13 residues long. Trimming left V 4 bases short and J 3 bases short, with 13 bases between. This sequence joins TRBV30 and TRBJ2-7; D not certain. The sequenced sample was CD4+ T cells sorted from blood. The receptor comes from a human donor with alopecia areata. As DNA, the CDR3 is TGTGCCTGGATGGAGTCCCCAGGCTACGAGCAGTACTTC. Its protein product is CAWMESPGYEQYF.